The present T cell receptor beta chain was sequenced within a study of T cell responses to AZD1222 COVID-19 vaccine. Profiled with immunoSEQ multiplex PCR; TCRdb holds only in-frame clones, not every one. The data hold about 120,000 clones, with 87% observed a single time. Study-wide results and caveats: Baseline serology detected seropositivity in only a handful of AZD1222 recipients. There were repertoire samples only from the period after the peak T cell response. Spike-spanning, vaccine-associated CD4 TCRs were dominant at 160-218 and 743-854. Mostly white British, mostly female donors; authors suggested clonal diversity may be underestimated.

From germline, CDR1 is LNHDA and CDR2 SQIVND (reference sequence). With 6 bases clipped from V and 3 bases from J, the junction kept 6 bases outside the gene matches. CDR3 size: 14 residues. This clone was seen more than once but under ten times. Its antigen is not known. Sequenced material: peripheral blood, taken on day 0 of AZD1222 vaccination. The chain couples TRBV19 to TRBJ2-7; 9 bases fit TRBD2. The clonotype originates from an adult in good health. This CDR3 reads CASRSGGGVYEQYF. The CDR3 coding sequence is TGTGCCAGTAGATCTGGCGGGGGGGTCTACGAGCAGTACTTC.